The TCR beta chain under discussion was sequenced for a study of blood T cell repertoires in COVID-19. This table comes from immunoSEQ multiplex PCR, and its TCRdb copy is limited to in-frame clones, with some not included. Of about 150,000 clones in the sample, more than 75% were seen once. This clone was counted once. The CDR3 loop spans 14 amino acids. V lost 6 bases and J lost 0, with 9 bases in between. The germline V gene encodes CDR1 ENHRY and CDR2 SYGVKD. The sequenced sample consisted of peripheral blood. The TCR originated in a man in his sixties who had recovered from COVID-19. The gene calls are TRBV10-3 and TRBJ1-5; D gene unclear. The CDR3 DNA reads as TGTGCCATCAGCCCCAGTGATAGCAATCAGCCCCAGCATTTT. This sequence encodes CAISPSDSNQPQHF.